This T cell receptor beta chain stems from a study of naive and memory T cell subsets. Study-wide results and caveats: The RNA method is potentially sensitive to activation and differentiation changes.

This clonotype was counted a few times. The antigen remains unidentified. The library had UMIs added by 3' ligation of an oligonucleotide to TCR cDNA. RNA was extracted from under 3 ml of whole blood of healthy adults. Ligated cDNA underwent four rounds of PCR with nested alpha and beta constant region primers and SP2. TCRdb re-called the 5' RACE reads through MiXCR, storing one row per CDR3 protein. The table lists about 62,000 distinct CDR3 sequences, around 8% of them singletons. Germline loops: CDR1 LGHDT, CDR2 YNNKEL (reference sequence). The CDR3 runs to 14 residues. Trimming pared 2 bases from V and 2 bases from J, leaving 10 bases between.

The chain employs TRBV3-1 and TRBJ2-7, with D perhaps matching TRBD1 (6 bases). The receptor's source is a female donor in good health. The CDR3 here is CASSQRQVTYEQYF. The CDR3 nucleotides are TGTGCCAGCAGCCAACGACAGGTTACCTACGAGCAGTACTTC.